Shown below are 5 T cell receptor beta chains from a single sample sequenced in a study of shared clonotypes between healthy human individuals. Sequencing was performed with immunoSEQ multiplex PCR; in TCRdb, only in-frame clones are kept and a portion is missing. The data show 2 million to 3 million clones, around 94% seen once. Material for sequencing was naive CD4+ T cells sorted from blood. Sample subset: CD45RA+ positively selected. These receptors were obtained from a man between 18 and 29 years old in good health.

Concerning this clone itself: The same CDR3 also results from other DNA sequences found in this sample. The V call is TRBV30, the J call TRBJ2-5; no definite D call. Trimming took off 4 bases at V and 2 bases at J, with 5 bases between the two ends. The length of the CDR3 is 11 residues. The germline CDR1 and CDR2 sequences are GTSNPN and SVGIG (reference sequence). The CDR3 DNA is TGTGCCTGGACTAGACAAGAGACCCAGTACTTC. This encodes CAWTRQETQYF.

The chain couples TRBV4-1 to TRBJ2-7; D not certain. From germline, CDR1 is MGHRA and CDR2 YSYEKL. This CDR3 is built from 12 residues. The V and J ends lost 0 bases and 5 bases respectively, with 5 bases between them. CDR3 protein: CASSQERHEQYF. The CDR3 DNA reads as TGCGCCAGCAGCCAAGAGAGGCACGAGCAGTACTTC.

The rearrangement joins TRBV7-9 to TRBJ2-2; 12 bases match TRBD2. The CDR3 runs to 19 residues. Per germline, CDR1 SEHNR and CDR2 FQNEAQ (reference sequence). V lost 7 bases, J lost 4 bases, and 16 bases stayed unmatched. The DNA for the CDR3 is TGTGCCAGCAAGAAGGAGGCTAGCGGGAGGGCATCGGCCACCGGGGAGCTGTTTTTT. As protein: CASKKEASGRASATGELFF.

The V gene is TRBV10-3, the J gene TRBJ2-2; D may match TRBD1 or TRBD2 (6 bases each). Looked up from germline, CDR1 is ENHRY and CDR2 is SYGVKD. This CDR3 region has 16 residues. Trimming took 3 bases from V and 3 from J, leaving 14 bases between them. The CDR3 DNA reads TGTGCCATCAGTGACGCGGGACATCTTTACACCGGGGAGCTGTTTTTT. This sequence encodes CAISDAGHLYTGELFF.

The chain couples TRBV2 to TRBJ1-1; the match to TRBD1 covers 7 bases. Looked up from germline, CDR1 is SNHLY and CDR2 is FYNNEI. Trimming at V came to 7 bases and at J to 7 bases, leaving 9 bases not matched to a gene. The CDR3 length is 13 residues. The CDR3 loop reads CASTGDRWVEAFF. Written as DNA, the CDR3 is TGTGCCAGCACGGGGGACAGATGGGTTGAAGCTTTCTTT.